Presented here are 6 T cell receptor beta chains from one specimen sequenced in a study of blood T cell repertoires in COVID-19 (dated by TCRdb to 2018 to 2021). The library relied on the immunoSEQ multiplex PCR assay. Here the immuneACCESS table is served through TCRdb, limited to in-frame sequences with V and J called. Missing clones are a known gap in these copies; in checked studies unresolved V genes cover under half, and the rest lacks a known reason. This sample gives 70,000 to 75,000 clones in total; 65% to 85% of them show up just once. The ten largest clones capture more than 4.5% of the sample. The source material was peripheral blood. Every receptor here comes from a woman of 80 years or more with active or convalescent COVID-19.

CDR3 residues: CASRSLLQSGIYNEQFF. In nucleotides, the CDR3 is TGTGCCAGCAGAAGTCTACTCCAATCGGGGATATACAATGAGCAGTTCTTC. The V gene is TRBV5-4, the J gene TRBJ2-1, with D possibly being TRBD2 (5 bases). CDR1 is SGHNT and CDR2 is YYREEE in the germline V gene (reference sequence). With 5 bases removed from V and 4 bases from J, the gap between germline ends came to 22 bases. The CDR3 contains 17 residues. Based on the CDR3 plus reference TRBV5-4 and TRBJ2-1, the full variable domain is ETGVTQSPTHLIKTRGQQVTLRCSSQSGHNTVSWYQQALGQGPQFIFQYYREEENGRGNFPPRFSGLQFPNYSSELNVNALELDDSALYLCASRSLLQSGIYNEQFFGPGTRLTVL.

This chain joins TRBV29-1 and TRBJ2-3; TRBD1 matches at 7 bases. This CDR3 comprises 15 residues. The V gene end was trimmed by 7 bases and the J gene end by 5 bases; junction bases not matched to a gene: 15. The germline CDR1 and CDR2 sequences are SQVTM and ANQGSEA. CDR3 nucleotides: TGCAGCGCCGTGGTACAGGGGCGAAGGGGAGATACGCAGTATTTT. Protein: CSAVVQGRRGDTQYF.

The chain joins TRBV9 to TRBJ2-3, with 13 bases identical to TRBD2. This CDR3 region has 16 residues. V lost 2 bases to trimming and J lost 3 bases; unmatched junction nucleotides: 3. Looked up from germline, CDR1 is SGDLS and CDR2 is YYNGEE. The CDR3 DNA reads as TGTGCCAGCAGCGTGAGGACTAGCGGGAGAACAGATACGCAGTATTTT. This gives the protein CASSVRTSGRTDTQYF.

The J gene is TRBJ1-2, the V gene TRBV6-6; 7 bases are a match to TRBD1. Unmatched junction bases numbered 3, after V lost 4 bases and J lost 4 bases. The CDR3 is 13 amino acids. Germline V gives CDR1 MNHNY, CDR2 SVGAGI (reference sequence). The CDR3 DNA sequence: TGTGCCAGCAGTTGGACAGGACCCTATGGCTACACCTTC. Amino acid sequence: CASSWTGPYGYTF.

The CDR3 loop reads CASSVGDRGLWGYTF. The CDR3 DNA sequence: TGTGCCAGCAGCGTAGGGGACAGGGGGCTCTGGGGCTACACCTTC. The chain couples TRBV9 to TRBJ1-2; 12 bases map to TRBD1. V lost 0 bases and J lost 8; bases outside the gene matches: 5. CDR1 and CDR2 (germline): SGDLS, YYNGEE. This CDR3 has 15 residues.

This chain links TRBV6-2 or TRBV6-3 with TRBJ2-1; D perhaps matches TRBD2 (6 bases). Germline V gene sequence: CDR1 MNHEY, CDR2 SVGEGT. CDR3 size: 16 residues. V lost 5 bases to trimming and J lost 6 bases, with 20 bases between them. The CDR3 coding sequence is TGTGCCAGCAGTACCCTTGGCGGGGTGTGGGGCAATGAGCAGTTCTTC. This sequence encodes CASSTLGGVWGNEQFF.